Below are 4 T cell receptor beta chains sequenced from a single sample in a study of blood T cell repertoires in COVID-19. Profiling relied on immunoSEQ multiplex PCR, and the TCRdb table lists in-frame clones only, not all of them. The sample has 70,000 or so clones; roughly 82% are singletons. The sequenced sample was peripheral blood. These receptors were taken from a human donor in a cohort sampled during active COVID-19.

This clone was recorded a few times. V usage is TRBV6-1 and J usage is TRBJ1-5; D uncertain. The CDR3 consists of 13 residues. Trimming pared 3 bases from V and 6 bases from J, leaving 9 bases between. Germline V gene sequence: CDR1 MNHNS, CDR2 SASEGT. CDR3 sequence (DNA): TGTGCCAGCAGTGAGGGGAGCTTTCAGCCCCAGCATTTT. Its protein is CASSEGSFQPQHF.

J is TRBJ2-7 and V is TRBV2; D is uncertain. The CDR3 spans 14 residues. CDR1 and CDR2 from the germline V gene are SNHLY and FYNNEI. With 1 base removed from V and 3 bases from J, the gap between germline ends came to 10 bases. CDR3 region: CASSEDQVRYEQYF. In DNA form, the CDR3 reads TGTGCCAGCAGTGAAGACCAGGTCCGCTACGAGCAGTACTTC.

This clone was counted a single time. This sequence joins TRBV5-1 and TRBJ1-1, with D unresolved. V lost 0 bases and J lost 1, with 7 bases in between. CDR3 length equals 14 residues. The germline CDR1 and CDR2 sequences are SGHRS and YFSETQ. The chain's CDR3 is CASSLVPENTEAFF. In nucleotides, the CDR3 is TGCGCCAGCAGCTTGGTACCAGAGAACACTGAAGCTTTCTTT.

This clone was recorded once. The V call is TRBV7-9, the J call TRBJ1-5; D is perhaps TRBD1 (5 bases). V was shortened by 0 bases and J by 8 bases, with 8 bases between the two germline ends. The CDR3 runs to 13 residues. Germline lookup yields CDR1 SEHNR and CDR2 FQNEAQ (reference sequence). CDR3 sequence reads: CASSLARDEPQHF. For the CDR3, the DNA is TGTGCCAGCAGCTTAGCCAGGGATGAGCCCCAGCATTTT.